This T cell receptor beta chain derives from a study of blood T cells in healthy people across ages. Donor samples were obtained from healthy Caucasian individuals from Russia, aged 6 to 90. Each of the donors had 8 to 10 milliliters of peripheral blood drawn into EDTA-treated Vacutainer tubes. Then a second PCR, running about 7 to 11 cycles, was carried out with a sample-barcoded 5' primer and a J-beta primer mix. Each cDNA molecule was tagged by a template-switch adaptor that had 12 random nucleotides. Researchers report that each sample yielded at least 3 million CDR3-containing paired-end reads. TCRdb reprocessed the 5' RACE reads via MiXCR and lists one record per CDR3 protein. This table holds around 1.5 million distinct CDR3 sequences, about 35% found once. The sample holds many counts of this clonotype. V was pared by 5 bases and J by 6 bases, with 11 bases between. The length of the CDR3 is 12 residues. The germline gives CDR1 DFQATT, CDR2 SNEGSKA (reference sequence).

The chain combines TRBV20-1 with TRBJ2-1, with a possible D match to TRBD1 (6 bases). The sample consisted of blood. The TCR comes from a woman in her 30s in good health. Here the CDR3 reads CSAPSTGNEQFF. The CDR3 DNA reads as TGCAGTGCTCCGTCGACAGGCAATGAGCAGTTCTTC.